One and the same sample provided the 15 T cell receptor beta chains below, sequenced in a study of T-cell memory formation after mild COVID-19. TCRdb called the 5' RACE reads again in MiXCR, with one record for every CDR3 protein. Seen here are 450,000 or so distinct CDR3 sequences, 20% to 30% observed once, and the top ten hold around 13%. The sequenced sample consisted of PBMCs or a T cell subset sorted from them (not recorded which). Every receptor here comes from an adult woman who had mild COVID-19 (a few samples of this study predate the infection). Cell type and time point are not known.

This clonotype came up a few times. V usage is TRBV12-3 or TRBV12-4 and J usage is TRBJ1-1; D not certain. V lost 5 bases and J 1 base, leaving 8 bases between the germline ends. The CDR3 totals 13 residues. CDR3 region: CASSPNQNTEAFF. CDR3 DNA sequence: TGTGCCAGCAGTCCAAATCAGAACACTGAAGCTTTCTTT.

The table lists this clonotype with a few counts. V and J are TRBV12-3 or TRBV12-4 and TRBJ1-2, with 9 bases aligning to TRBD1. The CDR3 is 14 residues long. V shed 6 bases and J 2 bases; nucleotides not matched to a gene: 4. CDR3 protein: CASRRGTGNYGYTF. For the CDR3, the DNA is TGTGCCAGCAGACGTGGGACAGGGAACTATGGCTACACCTTC.

CDR3 nucleotide sequence: TGCGCCAGCAGCCAAGTATTAGACAGGGAAGAACTGTTTTTT. Translating it yields CASSQVLDREELFF. The chain is built from TRBV4-1 and TRBJ1-4, with 7 bases matching TRBD1. The ends lost 1 base at V and 12 bases at J; junction bases unmatched: 8. Looked up from germline, CDR1 is MGHRA and CDR2 is YSYEKL. The CDR3 has 14 residues.

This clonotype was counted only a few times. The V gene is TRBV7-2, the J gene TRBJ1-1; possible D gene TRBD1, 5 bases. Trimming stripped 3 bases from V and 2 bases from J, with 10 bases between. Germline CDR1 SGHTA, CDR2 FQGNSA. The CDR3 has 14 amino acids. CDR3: CASSFTGTNTEAFF. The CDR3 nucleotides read TGTGCCAGCAGCTTTACAGGTACTAACACTGAAGCTTTCTTT. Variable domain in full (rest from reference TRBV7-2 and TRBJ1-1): GAGVSQSPSNKVTEKGKDVELRCDPISGHTALYWYRQSLGQGLEFLIYFQGNSAPDKSGLPSDRFSAERTGGSVSTLTIQRTQQEDSAVYLCASSFTGTNTEAFFGQGTRLTVV.

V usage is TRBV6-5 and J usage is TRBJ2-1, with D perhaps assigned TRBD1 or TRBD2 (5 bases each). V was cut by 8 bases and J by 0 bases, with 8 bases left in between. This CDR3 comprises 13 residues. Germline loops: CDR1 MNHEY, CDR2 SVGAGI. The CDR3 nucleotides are TGTGCCAGCGGGGGAAGCTCCTACAATGAGCAGTTCTTC. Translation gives CASGGSSYNEQFF.

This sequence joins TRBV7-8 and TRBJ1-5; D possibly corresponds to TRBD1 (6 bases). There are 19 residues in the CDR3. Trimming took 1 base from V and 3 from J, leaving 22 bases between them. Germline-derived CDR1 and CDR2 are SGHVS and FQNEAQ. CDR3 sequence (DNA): TGTGCCAGCAGCTTAGATGTTATTTTCAGGGCAGGGGACAATCAGCCCCAGCATTTT. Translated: CASSLDVIFRAGDNQPQHF.

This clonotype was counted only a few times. CDR3 nucleotides: TGTGCCAGCAGCTCACAGCGCAATGAGCAGTTCTTC. Protein: CASSSQRNEQFF. V usage is TRBV7-2 and J usage is TRBJ2-1; D is unclear. The CDR3 contains 12 residues. Trimming left V 4 bases short and J 6 bases short, with 7 bases between. Germline CDR1 reads SGHTA; CDR2 reads FQGNSA.

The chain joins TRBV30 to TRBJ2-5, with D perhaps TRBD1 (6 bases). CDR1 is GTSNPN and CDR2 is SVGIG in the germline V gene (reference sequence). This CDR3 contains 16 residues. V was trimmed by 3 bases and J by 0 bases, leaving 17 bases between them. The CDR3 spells CAWSRGWTADQETQYF. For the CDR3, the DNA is TGTGCCTGGAGCCGCGGGTGGACAGCTGACCAAGAGACCCAGTACTTC.

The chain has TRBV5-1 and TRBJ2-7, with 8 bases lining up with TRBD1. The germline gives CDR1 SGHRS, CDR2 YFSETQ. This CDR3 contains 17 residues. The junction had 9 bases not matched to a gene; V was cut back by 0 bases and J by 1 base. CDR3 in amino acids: CASSLGSYRGLSYEQYF. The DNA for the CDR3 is TGCGCCAGCAGCTTGGGGTCCTACAGGGGGTTGTCCTACGAGCAGTACTTC.

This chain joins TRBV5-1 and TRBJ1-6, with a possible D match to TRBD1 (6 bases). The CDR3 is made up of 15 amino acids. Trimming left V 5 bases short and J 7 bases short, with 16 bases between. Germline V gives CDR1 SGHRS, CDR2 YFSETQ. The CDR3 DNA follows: TGCGCCAGCAGTAGGTGGCCAGGGGTGAATTCACCCCTCCACTTT. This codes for CASSRWPGVNSPLHF. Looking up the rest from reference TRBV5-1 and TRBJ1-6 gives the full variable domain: KAGVTQTPRYLIKTRGQQVTLSCSPISGHRSVSWYQQTPGQGLQFLFEYFSETQRNKGNFPGRFSGRQFSNSRSEMNVSTLELGDSALYLCASSRWPGVNSPLHFGNGTRLTVT.

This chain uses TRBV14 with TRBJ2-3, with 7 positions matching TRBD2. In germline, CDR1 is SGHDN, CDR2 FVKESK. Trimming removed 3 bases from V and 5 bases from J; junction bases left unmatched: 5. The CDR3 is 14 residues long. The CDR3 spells CASSHSGGGDTQYF. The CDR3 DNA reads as TGTGCCAGCAGCCACTCCGGCGGGGGAGATACGCAGTATTTT.

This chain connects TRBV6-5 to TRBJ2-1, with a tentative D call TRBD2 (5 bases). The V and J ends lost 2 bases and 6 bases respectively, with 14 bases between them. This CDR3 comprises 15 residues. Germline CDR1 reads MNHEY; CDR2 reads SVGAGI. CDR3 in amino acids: CASSYRPPEVNEQFF. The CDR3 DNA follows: TGTGCCAGCAGTTACAGACCCCCGGAGGTCAATGAGCAGTTCTTC.

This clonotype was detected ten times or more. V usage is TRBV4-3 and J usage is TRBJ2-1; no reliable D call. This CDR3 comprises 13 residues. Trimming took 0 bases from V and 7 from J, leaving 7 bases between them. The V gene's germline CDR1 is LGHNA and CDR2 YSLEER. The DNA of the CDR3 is TGCGCCAGCAGCCAAGAGGACCCGAATGAGCAGTTCTTC. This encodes CASSQEDPNEQFF.

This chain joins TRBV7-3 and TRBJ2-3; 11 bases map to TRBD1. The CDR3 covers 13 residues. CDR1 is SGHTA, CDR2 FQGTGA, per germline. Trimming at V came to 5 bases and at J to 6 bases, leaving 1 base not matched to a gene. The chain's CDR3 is CASSRDRGDTQYF. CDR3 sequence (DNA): TGTGCCAGCAGCAGGGACAGGGGGGATACGCAGTATTTT.

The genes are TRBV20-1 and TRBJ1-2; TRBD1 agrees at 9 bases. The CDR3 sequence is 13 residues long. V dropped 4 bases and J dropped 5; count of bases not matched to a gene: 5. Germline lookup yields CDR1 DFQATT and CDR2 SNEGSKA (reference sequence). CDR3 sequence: CSATGTGRYGYTF. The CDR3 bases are TGCAGTGCTACCGGGACAGGGCGGTATGGCTACACCTTC.